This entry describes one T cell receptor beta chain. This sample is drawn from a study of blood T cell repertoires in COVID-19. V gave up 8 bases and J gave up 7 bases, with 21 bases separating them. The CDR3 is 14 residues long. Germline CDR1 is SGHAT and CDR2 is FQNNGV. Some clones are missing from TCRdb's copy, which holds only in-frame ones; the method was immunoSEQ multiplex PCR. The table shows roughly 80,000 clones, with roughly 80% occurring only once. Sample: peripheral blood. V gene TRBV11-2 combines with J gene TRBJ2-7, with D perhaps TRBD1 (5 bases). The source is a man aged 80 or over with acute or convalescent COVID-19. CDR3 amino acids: CASRLSGQLGEQYF. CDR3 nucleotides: TGTGCCAGCCGCCTCTCCGGACAACTGGGAGAGCAGTACTTC.